This TCR beta chain was sequenced during a study of CD8 T cells in Susac syndrome. RNA, at about 0.5 to 1 ug, was reverse transcribed with random hexamers. TCRdb redid the calling of the immunoSEQ multiplex PCR reads with MiXCR, one entry per CDR3 protein. The repertoire has roughly 160,000 distinct CDR3 sequences, 95% to 97% of them found once; the top ten carry approximately 0.12%. General study findings and limits: The CD4+ T cell repertoires that were profiled in Susac syndrome showed no clonal expansion.

Comments on this clonotype: The antigen remains undetermined.

Trimming left V 6 bases short and J 5 bases short, with 13 bases between. Germline CDR1 reads SQVTM; CDR2 reads ANQGSEA. The CDR3 has 12 amino acids. This chain joins TRBV29-1 and TRBJ2-5, with a tentative D call TRBD2 (5 bases). The source is a human donor with Susac syndrome. Sequenced input: CD4+ T cells from PBMCs. The CDR3 sequence: CSVGLAPETQYF. The DNA of the CDR3 is TGCAGCGTAGGACTTGCTCCCGAGACCCAGTACTTC.